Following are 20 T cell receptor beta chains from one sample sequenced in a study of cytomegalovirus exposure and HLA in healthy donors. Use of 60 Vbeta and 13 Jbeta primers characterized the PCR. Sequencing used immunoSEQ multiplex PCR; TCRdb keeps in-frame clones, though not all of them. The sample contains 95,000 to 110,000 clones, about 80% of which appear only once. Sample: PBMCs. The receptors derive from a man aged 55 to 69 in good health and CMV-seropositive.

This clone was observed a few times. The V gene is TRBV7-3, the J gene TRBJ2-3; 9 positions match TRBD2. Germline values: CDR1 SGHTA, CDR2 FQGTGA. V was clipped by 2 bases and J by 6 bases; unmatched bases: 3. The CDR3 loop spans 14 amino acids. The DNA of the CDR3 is TGTGCCAGCAGCTTAGCGGGGGGGCAGGATACGCAGTATTTT. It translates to CASSLAGGQDTQYF.

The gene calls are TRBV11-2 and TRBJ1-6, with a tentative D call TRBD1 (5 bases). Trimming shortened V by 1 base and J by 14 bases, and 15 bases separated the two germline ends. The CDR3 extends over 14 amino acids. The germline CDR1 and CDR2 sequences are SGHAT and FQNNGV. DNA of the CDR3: TGTGCCAGCAGCTTAGGTGGCAGGGACTTCGCCCTCCACTTT. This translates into CASSLGGRDFALHF.

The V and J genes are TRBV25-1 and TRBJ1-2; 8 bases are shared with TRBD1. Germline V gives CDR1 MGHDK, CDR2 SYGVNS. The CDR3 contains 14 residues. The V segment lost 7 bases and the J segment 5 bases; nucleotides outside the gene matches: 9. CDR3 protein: CASKPGQGLYGYTF. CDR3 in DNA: TGTGCCAGCAAGCCCGGACAGGGCCTTTATGGCTACACCTTC.

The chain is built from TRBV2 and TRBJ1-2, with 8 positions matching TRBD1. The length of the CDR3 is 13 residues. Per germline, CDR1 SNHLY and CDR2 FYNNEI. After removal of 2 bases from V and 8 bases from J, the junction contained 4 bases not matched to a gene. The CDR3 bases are TGTGCCAGCAGTGAAAGGACAGGGCAGGGCTACACCTTC. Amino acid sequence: CASSERTGQGYTF.

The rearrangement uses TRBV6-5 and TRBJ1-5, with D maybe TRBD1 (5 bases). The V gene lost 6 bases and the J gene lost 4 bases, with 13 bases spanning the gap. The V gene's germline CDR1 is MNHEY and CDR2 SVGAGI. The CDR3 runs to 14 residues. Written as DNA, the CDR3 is TGTGCCAGCAGGCCCCAGGGATTGAATCAGCCCCAGCATTTT. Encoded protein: CASRPQGLNQPQHF.

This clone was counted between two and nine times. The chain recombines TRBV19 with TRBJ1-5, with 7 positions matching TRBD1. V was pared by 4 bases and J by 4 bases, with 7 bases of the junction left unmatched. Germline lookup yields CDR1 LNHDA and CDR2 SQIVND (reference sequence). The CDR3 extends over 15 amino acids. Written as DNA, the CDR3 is TGTGCCAGTAGTAGCTGGCAGGGGGGTAATCAGCCCCAGCATTTT. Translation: CASSSWQGGNQPQHF.

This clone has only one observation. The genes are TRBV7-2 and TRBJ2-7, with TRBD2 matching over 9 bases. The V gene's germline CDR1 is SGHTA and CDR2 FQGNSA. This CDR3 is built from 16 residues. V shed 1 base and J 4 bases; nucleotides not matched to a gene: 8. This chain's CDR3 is CASSLVGSGGSYEQYF. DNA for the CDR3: TGTGCCAGCAGCTTAGTGGGCAGCGGGGGGTCGTACGAGCAGTACTTC. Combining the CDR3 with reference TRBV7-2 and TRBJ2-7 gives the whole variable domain GAGVSQSPSNKVTEKGKDVELRCDPISGHTALYWYRQSLGQGLEFLIYFQGNSAPDKSGLPSDRFSAERTGGSVSTLTIQRTQQEDSAVYLCASSLVGSGGSYEQYFGPGTRLTVT.

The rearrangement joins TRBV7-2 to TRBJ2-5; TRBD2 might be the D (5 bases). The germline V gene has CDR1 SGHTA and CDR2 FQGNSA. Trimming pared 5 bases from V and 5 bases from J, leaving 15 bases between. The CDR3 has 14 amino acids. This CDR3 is CASSPTRAEETQYF. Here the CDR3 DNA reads TGTGCCAGCAGCCCTACTAGGGCCGAGGAGACCCAGTACTTC. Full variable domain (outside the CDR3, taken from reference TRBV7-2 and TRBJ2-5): GAGVSQSPSNKVTEKGKDVELRCDPISGHTALYWYRQSLGQGLEFLIYFQGNSAPDKSGLPSDRFSAERTGGSVSTLTIQRTQQEDSAVYLCASSPTRAEETQYFGPGTRLLVL.

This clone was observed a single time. DNA for the CDR3: TGCGCCAGCAGCTTGGGGACAGGGAAAGAGACCCAGTACTTC. Translation: CASSLGTGKETQYF. The V gene is TRBV5-1, the J gene TRBJ2-5; TRBD1 agrees at 8 bases. Trimming at V came to 0 bases and at J to 3 bases, leaving 1 base not matched to a gene. The CDR3 is 14 amino acids. The germline CDR1 and CDR2 sequences are SGHRS and YFSETQ.

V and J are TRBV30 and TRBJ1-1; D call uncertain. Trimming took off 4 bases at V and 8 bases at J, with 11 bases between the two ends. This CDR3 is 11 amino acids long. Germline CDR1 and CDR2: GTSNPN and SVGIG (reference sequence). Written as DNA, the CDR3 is TGTGCCTGGAAGAGGCAGAGCGAAGCTTTCTTT. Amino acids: CAWKRQSEAFF.

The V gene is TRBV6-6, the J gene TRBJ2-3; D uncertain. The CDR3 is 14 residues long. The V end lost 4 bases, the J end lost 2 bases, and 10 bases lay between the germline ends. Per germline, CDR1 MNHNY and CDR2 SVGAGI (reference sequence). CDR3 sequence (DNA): TGTGCCAGCAGTTCATATGACTTCACAGATACGCAGTATTTT. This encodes CASSSYDFTDTQYF.

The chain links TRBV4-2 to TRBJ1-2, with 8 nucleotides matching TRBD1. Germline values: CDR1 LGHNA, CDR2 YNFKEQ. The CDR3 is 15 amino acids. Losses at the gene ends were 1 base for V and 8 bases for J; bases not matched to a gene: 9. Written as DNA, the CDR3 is TGTGCCAGCAGCCAAGGGACAGGGTTAACTATGGGCTACACCTTC. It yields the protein CASSQGTGLTMGYTF.

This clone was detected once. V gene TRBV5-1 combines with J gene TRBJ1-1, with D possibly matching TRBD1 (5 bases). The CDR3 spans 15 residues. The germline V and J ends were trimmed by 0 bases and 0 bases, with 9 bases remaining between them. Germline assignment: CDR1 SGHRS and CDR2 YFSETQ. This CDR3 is CASSLAETVNTEAFF. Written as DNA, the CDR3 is TGCGCCAGCAGCTTGGCCGAGACAGTGAACACTGAAGCTTTCTTT.

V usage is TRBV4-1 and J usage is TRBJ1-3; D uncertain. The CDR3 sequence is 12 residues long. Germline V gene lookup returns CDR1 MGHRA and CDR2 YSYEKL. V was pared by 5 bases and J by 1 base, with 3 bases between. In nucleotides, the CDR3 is TGCGCCAGCAGCACATCTGGAAACACCATATATTTT. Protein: CASSTSGNTIYF.

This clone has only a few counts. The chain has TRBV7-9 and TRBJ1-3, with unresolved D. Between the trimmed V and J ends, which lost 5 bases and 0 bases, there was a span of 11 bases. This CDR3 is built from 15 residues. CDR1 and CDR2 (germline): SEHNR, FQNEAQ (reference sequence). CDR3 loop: CASSPSGASGNTIYF. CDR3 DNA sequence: TGTGCCAGCAGCCCCTCCGGAGCCTCTGGAAACACCATATATTTT.

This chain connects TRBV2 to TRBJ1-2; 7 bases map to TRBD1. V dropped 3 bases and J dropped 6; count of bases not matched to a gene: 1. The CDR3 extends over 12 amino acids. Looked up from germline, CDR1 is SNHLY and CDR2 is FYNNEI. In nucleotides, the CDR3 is TGTGCCAGCAGTGACACAGGGGATGGCTACACCTTC. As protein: CASSDTGDGYTF.

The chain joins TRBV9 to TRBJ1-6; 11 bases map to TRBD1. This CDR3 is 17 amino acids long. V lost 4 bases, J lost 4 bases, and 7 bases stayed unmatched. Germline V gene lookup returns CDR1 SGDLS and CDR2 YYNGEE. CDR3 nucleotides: TGTGCCAGCAGCCCAGGACAGGGGGCGGCGTATAATTCACCCCTCCACTTT. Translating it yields CASSPGQGAAYNSPLHF.

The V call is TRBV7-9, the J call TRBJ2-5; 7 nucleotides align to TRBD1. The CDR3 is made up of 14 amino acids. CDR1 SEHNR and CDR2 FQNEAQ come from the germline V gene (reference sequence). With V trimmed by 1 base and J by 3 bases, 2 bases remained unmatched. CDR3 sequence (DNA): TGTGCCAGCAGCTTAGTTACAGGGGAAGAGACCCAGTACTTC. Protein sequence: CASSLVTGEETQYF.

The chain's CDR3 is CASGVIGGAGEQFF. The CDR3 DNA reads as TGTGCCAGCGGGGTGATCGGGGGGGCCGGTGAGCAGTTCTTC. The chain has TRBV2 and TRBJ2-1; TRBD2 matches 8 bases. This CDR3 is 14 amino acids long. V gave up 8 bases and J gave up 9 bases; unmatched junction bases: 12. The germline CDR1 and CDR2 sequences are SNHLY and FYNNEI.

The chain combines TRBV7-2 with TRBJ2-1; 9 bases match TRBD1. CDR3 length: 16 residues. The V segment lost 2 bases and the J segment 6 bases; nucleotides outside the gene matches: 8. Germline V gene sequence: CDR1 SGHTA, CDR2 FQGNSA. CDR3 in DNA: TGTGCCAGCAGCTTAAAGGGACAGGGAAGGGGCAATGAGCAGTTCTTC. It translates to CASSLKGQGRGNEQFF. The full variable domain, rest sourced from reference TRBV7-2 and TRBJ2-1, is GAGVSQSPSNKVTEKGKDVELRCDPISGHTALYWYRQSLGQGLEFLIYFQGNSAPDKSGLPSDRFSAERTGGSVSTLTIQRTQQEDSAVYLCASSLKGQGRGNEQFFGPGTRLTVL.